A selection of T cell receptor beta chains follows, all from one sample in a study of CD8 T cells in Susac syndrome. TCRdb ran MiXCR on the immunoSEQ multiplex PCR reads and lists one entry per CDR3 protein. This repertoire shows 150,000 or so distinct CDR3 sequences, 95% found once; its top ten account for 0.16%. The sequenced sample was CD4+ T cells from PBMCs. These TCRs come from a human donor with Susac syndrome. Each CDR3 is given with its conserved first and last residue. D genes are given only for firm matches. Only part of the rows carry a size: once, few, many, or a class if the clone is expanded.

J gene | V gene | D gene | clone size | CDR3 protein | CDR3 DNA
TRBJ1-5 | TRBV29-1 | - | - | CSVSFGTTNQPQHF | TGCAGCGTTTCCTTCGGGACAACGAATCAGCCCCAGCATTTT
TRBJ2-1 | TRBV20-1 | TRBD2 | - | CSATHPAGGSNEQFF | TGCAGTGCTACCCACCCAGCGGGGGGGAGTAATGAGCAGTTCTTC
TRBJ1-1 | TRBV11-1 | - | - | CASSFSWAEAFF | TGTGCCAGCAGCTTTTCTTGGGCTGAAGCTTTCTTT
TRBJ2-3 | TRBV20-1 | - | few | CSGGGATDTQYF | TGCAGTGGTGGGGGGGCTACAGATACGCAGTATTTT
TRBJ2-2 | TRBV7-8 | - | - | CASVPSAATGELFF | TGTGCCAGCGTTCCCTCGGCGGCTACCGGGGAGCTGTTTTTT
TRBJ2-1 | TRBV20-1 | - | once | CSTRGNEQFF | TGCAGTACCAGGGGAAATGAGCAGTTCTTC
TRBJ1-5 | TRBV20-1 | TRBD1 | - | CSAVDRGNQPQHF | TGCAGTGCGGTGGACAGGGGCAATCAGCCCCAGCATTTT
TRBJ2-4 | TRBV9 | - | - | CASSVGGGNIQYF | TGTGCCAGCAGCGTAGGGGGAGGAAACATTCAGTACTTC
TRBJ1-2 | TRBV10-3 | - | - | CAIGAGNGYTF | TGTGCAATTGGGGCAGGGAATGGCTACACCTTC
TRBJ2-1 | TRBV2 | - | - | CASTEGGGYNEQFF | TGTGCCAGCACCGAGGGGGGGGGATACAATGAGCAGTTCTTC
TRBJ2-1 | TRBV20-1 | TRBD2 | - | CSGWTGGTDEQFF | TGCAGTGGTTGGACGGGGGGGACGGATGAGCAGTTCTTC
TRBJ1-2 | TRBV20-1 | TRBD1 | once | CSASWTGGAGYTF | TGCAGTGCTAGTTGGACAGGGGGCGCTGGCTACACCTTC
TRBJ2-3 | TRBV9 | - | - | CASSVGGGDTQYF | TGTGCCAGCAGCGTAGGGGGTGGAGATACGCAGTATTTT
TRBJ2-7 | TRBV20-1 | - | - | CSAVLASRDYEQYF | TGCAGTGCTGTTCTCGCAAGTCGGGACTACGAGCAGTACTTC
TRBJ2-7 | TRBV19 | - | - | CASTQSWGPSYEQYF | TGTGCCAGTACCCAGTCGTGGGGTCCGTCCTACGAGCAGTACTTC
TRBJ2-2 | TRBV5-1 | - | - | CASSLGVGTGELFF | TGCGCCAGCAGCTTGGGGGTCGGGACCGGGGAGCTGTTTTTT
TRBJ2-6 | TRBV27 | - | - | CASSSQGPGANVLTF | TGTGCCAGCAGTTCCCAGGGACCTGGGGCCAACGTCCTGACTTTC
TRBJ1-6 | TRBV2 | - | - | CASSEYGTLVNSPLHF | TGTGCCAGCAGTGAATATGGGACATTAGTTAATTCACCCCTCCACTTT
TRBJ1-1 | TRBV5-4 | TRBD1 | - | CASSRTGGTEAFF | TGTGCCAGCAGCCGGACAGGGGGCACTGAAGCTTTCTTT
TRBJ1-5 | TRBV7-9 | TRBD1 | - | CASSPDRGDQPQHF | TGTGCCAGCAGCCCGGACAGGGGCGATCAGCCCCAGCATTTT
TRBJ1-4 | TRBV3-1 | - | - | CASSHGFEKLFF | TGTGCCAGCAGCCATGGGTTTGAAAAACTGTTTTTT
TRBJ2-3 | TRBV12-3/TRBV12-4 | TRBD2 | once | CASSFWRGGTDTQYF | TGTGCCAGCAGTTTTTGGCGGGGGGGTACAGATACGCAGTATTTT
TRBJ2-1 | TRBV7-9 | - | once | CASNWGGSLEQFF | TGTGCCAGCAACTGGGGAGGCTCCCTTGAGCAGTTCTTC
TRBJ2-5 | TRBV18 | - | - | CASSQAHQETQYF | TGTGCCAGCTCACAGGCACACCAAGAGACCCAGTACTTC
TRBJ2-5 | TRBV12-3/TRBV12-4 | - | - | CASTGQETQYF | TGTGCCAGCACCGGTCAAGAGACCCAGTACTTC
TRBJ2-5 | TRBV14 | - | - | CASSHPGEKTQYF | TGTGCCAGCAGCCACCCCGGGGAGAAGACCCAGTACTTC
TRBJ1-2 | TRBV7-6 | - | - | CASSPLDTTWGGYTF | TGTGCCAGCAGCCCCTTGGACACTACCTGGGGAGGCTACACCTTC
TRBJ1-1 | TRBV20-1 | - | once | CSAKVLDGDTEAFF | TGCAGTGCTAAGGTCTTGGATGGGGACACTGAAGCTTTCTTT
TRBJ2-5 | TRBV7-2 | - | - | CASSLARGVRETQYF | TGTGCCAGCAGCTTAGCGCGAGGGGTTAGGGAGACCCAGTACTTC
TRBJ2-3 | TRBV6-4 | TRBD2 | - | CASSVGTSGTDTQYF | TGTGCCAGCAGTGTTGGGACTAGCGGCACAGATACGCAGTATTTT
TRBJ2-2 | TRBV24-1 | TRBD2 | - | CATSDRLAGAQLFF | TGTGCCACCAGTGATCGACTAGCGGGGGCCCAGCTGTTTTTT
TRBJ2-7 | TRBV7-9 | TRBD2 | - | CASSPGAGATYEQYF | TGTGCCAGCAGCCCAGGAGCGGGGGCCACCTACGAGCAGTACTTC